The present T cell receptor (beta chain) was sequenced within a study of blood T cell repertoires in COVID-19. Participants came from some 26 US areas, aged roughly 18 to 89 years. Categorization into cohorts depended on clinical history that participants reported. This CDR3 contains 16 residues. J was trimmed by 5 bases and V by 5 bases; bases with no gene match: 9. Germline lookup yields CDR1 SGHTA and CDR2 FQGNSA. Per the original methods: Quantification of nucleated cells was approximated via reference gene primer amplification. This table comes from immunoSEQ multiplex PCR, and its TCRdb copy is limited to in-frame clones, with some not included. The D gene and trimming were derived from the DNA, and the V and J assignments and clone size from that table. The repertoire consists of a few hundred thousand clones, with around 88% occurring once and the leading ten covering 4.5% to 5.5%.

The chain uses TRBV7-2 and TRBJ1-4; TRBD1 matches at 9 bases. The sequencing input was PBMCs or T cells enriched from blood (not recorded which). This TCR came from a woman in her 30s who had been exposed to COVID-19. The CDR3 reads CASSLILDRGNEKLFF. DNA of the CDR3: TGTGCCAGCAGCCTTATCTTGGACAGGGGAAATGAAAAACTGTTTTTT.